The present TCR beta chain was sequenced within a study of blood T cell repertoires in COVID-19. Study at large: COVID-19 samples collected from the United States, Italy and Spain covered acute and convalescent phases. Nucleic acid was either cDNA or gDNA, and it came from T cells, B-cell-depleted T cells, or PBMCs.

Trimming removed 3 bases from V and 2 bases from J, with 14 bases in between. The V gene's germline CDR1 is LNHNV and CDR2 YYDKDF (reference sequence). There are 16 residues in the CDR3. In the study's own analysis: By means of reference gene primer amplification, nucleated cell counts were estimated. Produced via immunoSEQ multiplex PCR; TCRdb's table is partial and in-frame only. That table is the source of V, J and clone size, and D and trimming were worked out from the DNA. The table lists about 100,000 clones, around 90% of them singletons. The V gene is TRBV15, the J gene TRBJ2-1, with a tentative D call TRBD2 (7 bases). Material: peripheral blood. This receptor was taken from a man aged 35 to 55 with active or convalescent COVID-19. The CDR3 DNA sequence: TGTGCCACCAGCAGGGGAGGGGCAGGGGCCTACAATGAGCAGTTCTTC. Its translation: CATSRGGAGAYNEQFF.